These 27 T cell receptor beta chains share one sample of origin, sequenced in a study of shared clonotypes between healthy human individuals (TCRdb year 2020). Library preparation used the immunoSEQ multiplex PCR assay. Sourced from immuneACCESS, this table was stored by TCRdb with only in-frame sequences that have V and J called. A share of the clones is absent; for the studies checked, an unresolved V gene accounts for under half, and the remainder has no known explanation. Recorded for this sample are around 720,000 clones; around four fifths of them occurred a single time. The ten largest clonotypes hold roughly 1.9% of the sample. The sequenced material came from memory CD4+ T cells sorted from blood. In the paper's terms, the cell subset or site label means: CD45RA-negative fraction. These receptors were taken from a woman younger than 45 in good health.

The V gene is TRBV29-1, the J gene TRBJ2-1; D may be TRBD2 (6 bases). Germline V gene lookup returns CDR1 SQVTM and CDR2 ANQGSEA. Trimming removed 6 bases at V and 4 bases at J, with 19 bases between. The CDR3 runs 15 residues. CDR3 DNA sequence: TGCAGCGTCGTCCTGGGAGGTGGAGGGTACAATGAGCAGTTCTTC. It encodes CSVVLGGGGYNEQFF.

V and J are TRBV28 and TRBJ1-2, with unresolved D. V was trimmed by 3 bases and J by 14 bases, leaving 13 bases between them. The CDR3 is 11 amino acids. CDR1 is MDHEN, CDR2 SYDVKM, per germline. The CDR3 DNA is TGTGCCAGCAGTTTGGCACGCGTCAAAACCTTC. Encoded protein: CASSLARVKTF.

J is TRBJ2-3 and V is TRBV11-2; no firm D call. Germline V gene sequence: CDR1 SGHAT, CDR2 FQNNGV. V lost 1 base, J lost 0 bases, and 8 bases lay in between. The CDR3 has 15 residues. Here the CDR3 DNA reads TGTGCCAGCAGCTTAGCCCTTACTAGCACAGATACGCAGTATTTT. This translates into CASSLALTSTDTQYF.

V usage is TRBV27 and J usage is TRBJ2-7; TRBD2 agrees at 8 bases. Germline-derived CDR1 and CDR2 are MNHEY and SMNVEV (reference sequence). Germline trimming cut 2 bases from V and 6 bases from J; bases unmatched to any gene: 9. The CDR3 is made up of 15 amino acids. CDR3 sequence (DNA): TGTGCCAGCAGTTTAAGGCGGGAGGTTTTAGGCGAGCAGTACTTC. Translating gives CASSLRREVLGEQYF.

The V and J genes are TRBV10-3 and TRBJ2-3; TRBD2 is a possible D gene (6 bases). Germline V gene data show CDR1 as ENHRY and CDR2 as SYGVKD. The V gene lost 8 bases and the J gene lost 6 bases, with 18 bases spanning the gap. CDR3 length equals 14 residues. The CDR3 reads CAISNGRRLDTQYF. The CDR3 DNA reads TGTGCCATCTCAAACGGGAGAAGGTTGGATACGCAGTATTTT.

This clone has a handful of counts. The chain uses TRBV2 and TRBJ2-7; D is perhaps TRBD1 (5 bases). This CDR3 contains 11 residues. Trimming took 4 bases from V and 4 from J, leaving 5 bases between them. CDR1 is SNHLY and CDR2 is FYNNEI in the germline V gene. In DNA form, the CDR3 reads TGTGCCAGCAGTGGACAGTACGAGCAGTACTTC. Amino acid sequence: CASSGQYEQYF.

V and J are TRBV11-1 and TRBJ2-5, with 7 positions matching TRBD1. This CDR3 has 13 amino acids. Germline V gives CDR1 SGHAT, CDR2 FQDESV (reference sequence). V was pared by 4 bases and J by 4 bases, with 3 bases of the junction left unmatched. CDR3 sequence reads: CASSSGTAETQYF. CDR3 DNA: TGTGCCAGCAGCTCCGGGACAGCAGAGACCCAGTACTTC.

As DNA, the CDR3 is TGTGCCAGCAGCCAGGACGGCTCTGGGGCCAACGTCCTGACTTTC. Translated: CASSQDGSGANVLTF. This chain links TRBV5-4 with TRBJ2-6; D gene uncertain. Germline V gene sequence: CDR1 SGHNT, CDR2 YYREEE (reference sequence). With 4 bases removed from V and 0 bases from J, the gap between germline ends came to 8 bases. The CDR3 spans 15 residues.

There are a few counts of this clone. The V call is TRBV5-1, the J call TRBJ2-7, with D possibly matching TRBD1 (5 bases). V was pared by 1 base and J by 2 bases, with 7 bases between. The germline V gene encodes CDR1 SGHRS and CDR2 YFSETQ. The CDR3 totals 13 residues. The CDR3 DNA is TGCGCCAGCAGCTTGTTACAGGCCTACGAGCAGTACTTC. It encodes CASSLLQAYEQYF.

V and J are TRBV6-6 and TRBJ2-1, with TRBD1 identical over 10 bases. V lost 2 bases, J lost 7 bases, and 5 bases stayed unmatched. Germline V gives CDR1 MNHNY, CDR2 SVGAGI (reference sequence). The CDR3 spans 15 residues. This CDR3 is CASSYRDRGGNEQFF. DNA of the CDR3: TGTGCCAGCAGTTACCGGGACAGGGGAGGGAATGAGCAGTTCTTC.

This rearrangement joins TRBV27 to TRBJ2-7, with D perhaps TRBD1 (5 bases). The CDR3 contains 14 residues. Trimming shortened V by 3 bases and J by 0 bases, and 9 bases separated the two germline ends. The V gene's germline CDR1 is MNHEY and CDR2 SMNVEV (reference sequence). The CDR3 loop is CASSFRQYSYEQYF. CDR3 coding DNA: TGTGCCAGCAGTTTCCGACAGTACTCCTACGAGCAGTACTTC.

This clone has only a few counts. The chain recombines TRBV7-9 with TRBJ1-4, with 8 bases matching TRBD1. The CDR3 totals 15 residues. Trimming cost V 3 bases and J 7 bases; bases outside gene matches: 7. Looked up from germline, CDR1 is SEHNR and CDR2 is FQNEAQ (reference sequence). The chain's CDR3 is CASSFRQGTVEKLFF. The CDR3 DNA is TGTGCCAGCAGCTTTCGACAGGGGACGGTTGAAAAACTGTTTTTT.

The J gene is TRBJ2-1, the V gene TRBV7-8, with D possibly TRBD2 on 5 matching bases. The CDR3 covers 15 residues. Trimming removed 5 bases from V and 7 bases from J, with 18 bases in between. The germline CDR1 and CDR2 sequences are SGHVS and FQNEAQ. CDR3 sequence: CASSLRENGPNEQFF. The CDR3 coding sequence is TGTGCCAGCAGCCTCCGGGAAAATGGGCCAAATGAGCAGTTCTTC.

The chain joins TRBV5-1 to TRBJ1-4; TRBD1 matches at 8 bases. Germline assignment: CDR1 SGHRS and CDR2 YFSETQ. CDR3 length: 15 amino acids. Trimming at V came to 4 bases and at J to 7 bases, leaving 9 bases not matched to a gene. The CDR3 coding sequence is TGCGCCAGCAGCCAGACAGGGGAGGTTGGTGAAAAACTGTTTTTT. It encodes CASSQTGEVGEKLFF.

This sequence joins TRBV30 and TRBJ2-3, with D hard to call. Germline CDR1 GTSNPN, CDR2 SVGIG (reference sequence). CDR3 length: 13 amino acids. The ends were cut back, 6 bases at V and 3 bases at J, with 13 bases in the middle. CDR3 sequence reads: CACHAGRTDTQYF. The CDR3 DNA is TGTGCCTGCCATGCCGGTCGTACAGATACGCAGTATTTT.

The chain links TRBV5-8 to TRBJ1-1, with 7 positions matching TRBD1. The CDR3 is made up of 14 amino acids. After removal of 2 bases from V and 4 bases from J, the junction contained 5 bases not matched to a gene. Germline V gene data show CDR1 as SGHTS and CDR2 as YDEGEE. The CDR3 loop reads CASSFRDSGTEAFF. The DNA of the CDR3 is TGTGCCAGCAGCTTCCGGGACAGCGGCACTGAAGCTTTCTTT.

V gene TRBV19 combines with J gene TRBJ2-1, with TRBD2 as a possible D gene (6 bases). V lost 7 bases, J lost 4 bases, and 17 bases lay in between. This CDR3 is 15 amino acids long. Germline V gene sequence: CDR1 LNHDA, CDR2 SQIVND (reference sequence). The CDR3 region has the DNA TGTGCCAGTAAACGGGAGTCGGCGGTATACAATGAGCAGTTCTTC. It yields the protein CASKRESAVYNEQFF.

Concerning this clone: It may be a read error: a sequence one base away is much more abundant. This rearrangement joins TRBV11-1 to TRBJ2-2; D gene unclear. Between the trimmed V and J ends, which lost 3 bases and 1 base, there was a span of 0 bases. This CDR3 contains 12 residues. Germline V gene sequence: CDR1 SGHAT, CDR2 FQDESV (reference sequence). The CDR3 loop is CASSLNTGELFF. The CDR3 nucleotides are TGTGCCAGCAGCTTGAACACCGGGGAGCTGTTTTTT.

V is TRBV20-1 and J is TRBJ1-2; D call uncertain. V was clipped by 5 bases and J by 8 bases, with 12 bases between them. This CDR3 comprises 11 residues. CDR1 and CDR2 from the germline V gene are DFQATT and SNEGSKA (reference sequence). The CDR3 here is CSAPVVAGYTF. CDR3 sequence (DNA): TGCAGTGCTCCCGTAGTGGCGGGCTACACCTTC.

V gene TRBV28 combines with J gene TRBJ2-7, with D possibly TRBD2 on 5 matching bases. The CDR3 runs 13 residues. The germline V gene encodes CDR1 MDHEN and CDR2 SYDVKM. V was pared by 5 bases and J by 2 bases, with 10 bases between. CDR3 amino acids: CASSPAVTYEQYF. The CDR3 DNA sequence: TGTGCCAGCAGTCCAGCGGTAACCTACGAGCAGTACTTC.

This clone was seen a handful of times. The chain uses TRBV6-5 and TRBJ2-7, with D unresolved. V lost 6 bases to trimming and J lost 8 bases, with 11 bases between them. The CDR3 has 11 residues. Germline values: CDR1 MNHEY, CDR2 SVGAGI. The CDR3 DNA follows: TGTGCCAGCAGGGACGGGTTTCAGCAGTACTTC. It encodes CASRDGFQQYF.

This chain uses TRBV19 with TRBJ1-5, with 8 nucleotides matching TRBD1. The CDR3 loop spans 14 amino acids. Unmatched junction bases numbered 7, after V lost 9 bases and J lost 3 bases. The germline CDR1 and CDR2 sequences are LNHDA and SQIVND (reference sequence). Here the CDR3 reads CASGTGFANQPQHF. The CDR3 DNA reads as TGTGCCAGCGGGACAGGTTTTGCCAATCAGCCCCAGCATTTT.

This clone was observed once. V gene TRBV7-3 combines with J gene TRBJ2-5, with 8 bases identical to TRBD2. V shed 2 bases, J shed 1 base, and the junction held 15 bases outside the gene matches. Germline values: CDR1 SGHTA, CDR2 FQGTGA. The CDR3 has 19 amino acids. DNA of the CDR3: TGTGCCAGCAGCTTAGTTCCAACTAGCGGAGATCCATTCCAAGAGACCCAGTACTTC. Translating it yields CASSLVPTSGDPFQETQYF.

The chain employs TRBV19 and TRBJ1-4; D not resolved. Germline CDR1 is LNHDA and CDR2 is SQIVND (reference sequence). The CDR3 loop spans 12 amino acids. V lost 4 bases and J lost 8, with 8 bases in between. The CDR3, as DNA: TGTGCCAGTAGTAGAAGGAGAGAAAAACTGTTTTTT. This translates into CASSRRREKLFF.

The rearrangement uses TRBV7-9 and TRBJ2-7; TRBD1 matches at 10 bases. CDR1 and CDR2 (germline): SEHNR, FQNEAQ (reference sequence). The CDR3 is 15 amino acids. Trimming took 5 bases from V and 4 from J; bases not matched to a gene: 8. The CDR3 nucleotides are TGTGCCAGCAGCCCTCGGGACAGGGGTCGGTACGAGCAGTACTTC. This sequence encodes CASSPRDRGRYEQYF.

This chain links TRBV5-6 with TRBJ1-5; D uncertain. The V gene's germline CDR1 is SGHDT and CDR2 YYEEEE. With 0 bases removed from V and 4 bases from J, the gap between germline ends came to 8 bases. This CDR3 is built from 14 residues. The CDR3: CASSLGWENQPQHF. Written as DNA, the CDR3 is TGTGCCAGCAGCTTGGGGTGGGAAAATCAGCCCCAGCATTTT.

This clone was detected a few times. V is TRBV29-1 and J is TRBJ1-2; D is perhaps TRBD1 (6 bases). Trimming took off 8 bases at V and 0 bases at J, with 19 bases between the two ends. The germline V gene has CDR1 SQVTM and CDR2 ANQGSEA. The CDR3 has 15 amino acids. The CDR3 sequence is CSSSRTVPANYGYTF. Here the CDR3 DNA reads TGCAGCTCCTCACGGACAGTTCCAGCTAACTATGGCTACACCTTC.